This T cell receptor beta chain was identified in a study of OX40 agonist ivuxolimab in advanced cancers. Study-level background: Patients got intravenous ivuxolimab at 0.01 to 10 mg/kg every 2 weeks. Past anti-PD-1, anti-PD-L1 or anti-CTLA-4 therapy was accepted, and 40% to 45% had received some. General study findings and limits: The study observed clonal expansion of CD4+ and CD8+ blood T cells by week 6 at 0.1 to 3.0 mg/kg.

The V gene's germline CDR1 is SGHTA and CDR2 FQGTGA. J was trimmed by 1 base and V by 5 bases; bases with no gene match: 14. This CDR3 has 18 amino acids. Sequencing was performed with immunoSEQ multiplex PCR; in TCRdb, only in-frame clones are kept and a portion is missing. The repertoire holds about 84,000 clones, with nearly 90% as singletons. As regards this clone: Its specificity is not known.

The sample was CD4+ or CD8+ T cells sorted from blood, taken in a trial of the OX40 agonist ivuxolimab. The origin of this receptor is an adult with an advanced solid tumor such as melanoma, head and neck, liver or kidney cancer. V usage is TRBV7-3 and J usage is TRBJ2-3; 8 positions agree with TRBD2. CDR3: CASSPSGGGTLRTDTQYF. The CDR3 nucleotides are TGTGCCAGCAGCCCTTCAGGCGGGGGGACACTCCGCACAGATACGCAGTATTTT.